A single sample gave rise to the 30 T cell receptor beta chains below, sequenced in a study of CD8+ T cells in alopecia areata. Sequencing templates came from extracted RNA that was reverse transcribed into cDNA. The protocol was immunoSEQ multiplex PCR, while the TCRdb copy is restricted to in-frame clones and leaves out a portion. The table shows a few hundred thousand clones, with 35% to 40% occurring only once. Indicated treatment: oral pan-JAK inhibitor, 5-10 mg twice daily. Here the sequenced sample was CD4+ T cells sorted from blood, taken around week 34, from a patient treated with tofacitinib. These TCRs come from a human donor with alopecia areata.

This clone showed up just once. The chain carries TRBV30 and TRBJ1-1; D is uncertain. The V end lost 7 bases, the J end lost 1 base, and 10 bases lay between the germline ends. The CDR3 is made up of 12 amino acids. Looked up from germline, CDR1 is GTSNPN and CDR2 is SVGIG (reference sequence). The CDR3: CASMDPNTEAFF. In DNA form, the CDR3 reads TGTGCCTCAATGGACCCGAACACTGAAGCTTTCTTT.

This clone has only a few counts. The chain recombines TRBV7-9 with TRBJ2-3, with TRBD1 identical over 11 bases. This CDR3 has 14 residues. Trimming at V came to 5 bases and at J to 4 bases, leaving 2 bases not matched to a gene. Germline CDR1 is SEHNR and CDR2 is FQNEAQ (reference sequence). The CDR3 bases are TGTGCCAGCAGCCAGGGACAGGGGGCAGATACGCAGTATTTT. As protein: CASSQGQGADTQYF. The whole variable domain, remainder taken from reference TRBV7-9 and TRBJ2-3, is DTGVSQNPRHKITKRGQNVTFRCDPISEHNRLYWYRQTLGQGPEFLTYFQNEAQLEKSRLLSDRFSAERPKGSFSTLEIQRTEQGDSAMYLCASSQGQGADTQYFGPGTRLTVL.

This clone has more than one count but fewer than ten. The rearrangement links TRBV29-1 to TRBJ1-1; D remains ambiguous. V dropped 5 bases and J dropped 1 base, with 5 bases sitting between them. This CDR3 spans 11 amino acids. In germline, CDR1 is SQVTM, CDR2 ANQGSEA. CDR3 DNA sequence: TGCAGCGTTAACCGGAACACTGAAGCTTTCTTT. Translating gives CSVNRNTEAFF.

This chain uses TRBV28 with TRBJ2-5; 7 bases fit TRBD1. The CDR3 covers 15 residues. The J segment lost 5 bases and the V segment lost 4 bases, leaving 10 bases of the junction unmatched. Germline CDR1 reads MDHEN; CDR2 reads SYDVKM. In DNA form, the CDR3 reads TGTGCCAGCAGTTCCGTGAACAGGGGAAGGGAGACCCAGTACTTC. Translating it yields CASSSVNRGRETQYF.

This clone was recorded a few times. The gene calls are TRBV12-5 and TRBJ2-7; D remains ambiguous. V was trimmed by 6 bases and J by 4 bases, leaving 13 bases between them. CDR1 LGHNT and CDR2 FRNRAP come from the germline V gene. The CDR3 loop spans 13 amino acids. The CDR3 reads CASGRDWAYEQYF. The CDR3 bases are TGTGCTAGTGGCCGCGATTGGGCATACGAGCAGTACTTC. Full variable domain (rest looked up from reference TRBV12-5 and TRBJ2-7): DARVTQTPRHKVTEMGQEVTMRCQPILGHNTVFWYRQTMMQGLELLAYFRNRAPLDDSGMPKDRFSAEMPDATLATLKIQPSEPRDSAVYFCASGRDWAYEQYFGPGTRLTVT.

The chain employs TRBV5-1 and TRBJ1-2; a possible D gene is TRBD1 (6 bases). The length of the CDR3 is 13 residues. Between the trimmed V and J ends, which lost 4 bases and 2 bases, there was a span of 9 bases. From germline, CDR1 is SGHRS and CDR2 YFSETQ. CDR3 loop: CASSPDRNYGYTF. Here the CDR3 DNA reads TGCGCCAGCAGCCCTGACAGGAACTATGGCTACACCTTC.

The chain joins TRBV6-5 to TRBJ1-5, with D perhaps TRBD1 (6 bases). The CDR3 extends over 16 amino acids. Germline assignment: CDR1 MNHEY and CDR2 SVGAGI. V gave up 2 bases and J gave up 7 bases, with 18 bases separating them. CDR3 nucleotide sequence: TGTGCCAGCAGTTACCGATACACAGGGTCGGGACAGCCCCAGCATTTT. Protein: CASSYRYTGSGQPQHF.

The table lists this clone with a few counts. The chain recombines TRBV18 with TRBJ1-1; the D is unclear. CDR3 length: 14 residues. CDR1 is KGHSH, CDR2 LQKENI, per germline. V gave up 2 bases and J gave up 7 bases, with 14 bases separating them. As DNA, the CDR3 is TGTGCCAGCTCACCATATAACCTACGGAATGAAGCTTTCTTT. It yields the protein CASSPYNLRNEAFF.

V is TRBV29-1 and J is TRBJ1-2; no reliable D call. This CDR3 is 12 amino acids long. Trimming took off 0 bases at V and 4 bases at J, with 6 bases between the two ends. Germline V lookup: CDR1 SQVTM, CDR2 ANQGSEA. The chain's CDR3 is CSVEELGYGYTF. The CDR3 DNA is TGCAGCGTTGAAGAACTCGGCTATGGCTACACCTTC.

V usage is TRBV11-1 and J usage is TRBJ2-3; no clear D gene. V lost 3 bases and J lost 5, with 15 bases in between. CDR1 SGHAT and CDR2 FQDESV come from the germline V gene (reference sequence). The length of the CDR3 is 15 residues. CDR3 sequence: CASSFGQVTEDTQYF. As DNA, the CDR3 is TGTGCCAGCAGCTTTGGGCAGGTTACTGAAGATACGCAGTATTTT.

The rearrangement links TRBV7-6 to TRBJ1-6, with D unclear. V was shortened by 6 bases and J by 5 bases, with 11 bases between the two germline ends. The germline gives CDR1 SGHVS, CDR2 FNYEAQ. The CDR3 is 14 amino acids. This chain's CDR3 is CASSLEADNSPLHF. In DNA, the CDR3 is TGTGCCAGCAGTCTAGAGGCAGATAATTCACCCCTCCACTTT.

The CDR3 here is CAISDWGQGTEAFF. The CDR3 nucleotides read TGTGCCATCAGTGACTGGGGACAGGGGACTGAAGCTTTCTTT. The chain employs TRBV10-3 and TRBJ1-1; 10 bases are shared with TRBD1. Germline values: CDR1 ENHRY, CDR2 SYGVKD. Trimming at V came to 3 bases and at J to 5 bases, leaving 3 bases not matched to a gene. The CDR3 sequence is 14 residues long.

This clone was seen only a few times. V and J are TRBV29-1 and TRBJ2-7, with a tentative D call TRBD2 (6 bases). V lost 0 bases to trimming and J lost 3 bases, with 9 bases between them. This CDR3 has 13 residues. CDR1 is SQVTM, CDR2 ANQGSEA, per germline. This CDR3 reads CSVEDLGGYEQYF. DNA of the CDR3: TGCAGCGTTGAAGACTTGGGGGGCTACGAGCAGTACTTC.

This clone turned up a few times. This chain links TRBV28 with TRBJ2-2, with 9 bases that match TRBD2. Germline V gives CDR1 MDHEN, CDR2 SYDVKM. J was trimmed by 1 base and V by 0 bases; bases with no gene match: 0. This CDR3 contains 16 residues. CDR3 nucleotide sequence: TGTGCCAGCAGTTTATGGCGGGAGGGGAACACCGGGGAGCTGTTTTTT. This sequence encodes CASSLWREGNTGELFF.

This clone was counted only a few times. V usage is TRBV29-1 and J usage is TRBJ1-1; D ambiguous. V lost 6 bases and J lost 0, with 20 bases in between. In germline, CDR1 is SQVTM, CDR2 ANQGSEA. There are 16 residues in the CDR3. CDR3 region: CSVGYTGVSVNTEAFF. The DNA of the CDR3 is TGCAGCGTGGGTTATACGGGAGTTAGTGTGAACACTGAAGCTTTCTTT.

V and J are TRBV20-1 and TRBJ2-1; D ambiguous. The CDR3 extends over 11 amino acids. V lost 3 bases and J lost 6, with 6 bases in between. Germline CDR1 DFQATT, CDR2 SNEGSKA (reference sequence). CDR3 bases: TGCAGTGCTAGTCGTCTCAATGAGCAGTTCTTC. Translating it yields CSASRLNEQFF.

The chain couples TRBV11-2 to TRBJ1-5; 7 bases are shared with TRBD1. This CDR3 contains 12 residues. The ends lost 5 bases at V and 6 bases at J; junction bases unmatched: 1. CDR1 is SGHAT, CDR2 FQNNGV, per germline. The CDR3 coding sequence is TGTGCCAGCAGCCAGGGGGGTCAGCCCCAGCATTTT. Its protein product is CASSQGGQPQHF.

The CDR3 is CAISESWGLPYEQYF. The CDR3 bases are TGTGCCATCAGTGAGTCATGGGGACTGCCTTACGAGCAGTACTTC. J is TRBJ2-7 and V is TRBV10-3; TRBD2 might be the D (6 bases). The CDR3 spans 15 residues. Trimming left V 0 bases short and J 4 bases short, with 13 bases between. Germline V gene data show CDR1 as ENHRY and CDR2 as SYGVKD.

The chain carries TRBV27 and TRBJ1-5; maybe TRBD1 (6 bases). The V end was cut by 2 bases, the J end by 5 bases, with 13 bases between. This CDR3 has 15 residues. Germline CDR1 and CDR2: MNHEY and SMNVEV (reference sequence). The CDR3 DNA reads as TGTGCCAGCAGTTTAGGCAGGGGAAATTATCAGCCCCAGCATTTT. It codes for CASSLGRGNYQPQHF.

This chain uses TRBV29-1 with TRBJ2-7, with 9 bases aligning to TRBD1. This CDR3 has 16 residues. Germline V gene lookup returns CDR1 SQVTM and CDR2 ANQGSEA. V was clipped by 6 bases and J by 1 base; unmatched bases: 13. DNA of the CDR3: TGCAGCGTGGGGTTGGGGTGGACAGGGGTGTCCTACGAGCAGTACTTC. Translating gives CSVGLGWTGVSYEQYF.

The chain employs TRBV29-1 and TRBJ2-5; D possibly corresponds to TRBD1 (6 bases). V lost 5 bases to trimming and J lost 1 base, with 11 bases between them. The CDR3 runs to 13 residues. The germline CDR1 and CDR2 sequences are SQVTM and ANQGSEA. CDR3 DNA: TGCAGCGTTAGACAGGTCCTCCAAGAGACCCAGTACTTC. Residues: CSVRQVLQETQYF.

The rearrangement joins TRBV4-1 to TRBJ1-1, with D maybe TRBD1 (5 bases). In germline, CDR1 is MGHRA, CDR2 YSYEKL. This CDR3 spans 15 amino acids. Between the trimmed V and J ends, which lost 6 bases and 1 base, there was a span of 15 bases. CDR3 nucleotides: TGCGCCAGCAGGTCCATATGGGGGAAGAACACTGAAGCTTTCTTT. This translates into CASRSIWGKNTEAFF.

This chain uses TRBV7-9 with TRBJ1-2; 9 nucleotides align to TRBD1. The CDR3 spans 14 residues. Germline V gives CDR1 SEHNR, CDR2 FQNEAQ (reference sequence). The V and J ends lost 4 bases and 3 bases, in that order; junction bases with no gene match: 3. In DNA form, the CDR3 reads TGTGCCAGCAGCTCGGGGACAGGGCACTATGGCTACACCTTC. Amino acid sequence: CASSSGTGHYGYTF.

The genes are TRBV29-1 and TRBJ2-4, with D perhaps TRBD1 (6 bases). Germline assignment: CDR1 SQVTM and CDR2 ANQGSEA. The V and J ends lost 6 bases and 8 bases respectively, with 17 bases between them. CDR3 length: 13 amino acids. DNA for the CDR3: TGCAGCGTCATCCGGGACGCAGGGGACATTCAGTACTTC. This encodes CSVIRDAGDIQYF.

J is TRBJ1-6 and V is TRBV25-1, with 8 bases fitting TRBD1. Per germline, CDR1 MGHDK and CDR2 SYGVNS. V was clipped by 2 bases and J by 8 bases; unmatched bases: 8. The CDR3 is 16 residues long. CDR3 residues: CASSELDRDRYSPLHF. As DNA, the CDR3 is TGTGCCAGCAGTGAACTGGACAGGGACCGATATTCACCCCTCCACTTT.

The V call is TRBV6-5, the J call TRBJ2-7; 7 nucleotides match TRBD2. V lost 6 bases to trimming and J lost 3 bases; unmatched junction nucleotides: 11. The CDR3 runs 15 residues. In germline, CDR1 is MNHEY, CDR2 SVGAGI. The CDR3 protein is CASRPGGRGGYEQYF. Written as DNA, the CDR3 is TGTGCCAGCAGACCTGGCGGGCGCGGGGGCTACGAGCAGTACTTC.

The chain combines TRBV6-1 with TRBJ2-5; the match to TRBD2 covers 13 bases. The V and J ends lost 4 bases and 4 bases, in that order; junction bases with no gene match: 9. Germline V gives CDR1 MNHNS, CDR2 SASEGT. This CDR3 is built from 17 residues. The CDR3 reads CASSAGTSGIKGETQYF. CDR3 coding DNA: TGTGCCAGCAGTGCCGGGACTAGCGGGATTAAGGGAGAGACCCAGTACTTC.

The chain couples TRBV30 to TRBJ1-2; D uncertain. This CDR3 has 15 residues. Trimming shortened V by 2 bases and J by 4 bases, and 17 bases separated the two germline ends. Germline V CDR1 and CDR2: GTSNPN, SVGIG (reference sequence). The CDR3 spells CAWSRQMAKTYGYTF. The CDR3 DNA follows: TGTGCCTGGAGTCGGCAGATGGCGAAAACCTATGGCTACACCTTC.

The DNA for the CDR3 is TGTGCCAGCGGCCCGGGACAGGGGGCTGGTACTGAAGCTTTCTTT. This codes for CASGPGQGAGTEAFF. The chain uses TRBV5-4 and TRBJ1-1; 12 bases match TRBD1. This CDR3 has 15 residues. Germline assignment: CDR1 SGHNT and CDR2 YYREEE (reference sequence). With V trimmed by 7 bases and J by 5 bases, 9 bases remained unmatched.

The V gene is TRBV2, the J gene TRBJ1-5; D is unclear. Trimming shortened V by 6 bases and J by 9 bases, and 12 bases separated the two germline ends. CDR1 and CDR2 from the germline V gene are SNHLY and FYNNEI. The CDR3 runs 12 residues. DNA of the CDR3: TGTGCCAGCAGGAGGACCGATCGGCCCCAGCATTTT. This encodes CASRRTDRPQHF.